This TCR beta chain was captured by sequencing in a study of CD4 T cells in relation to SARS-CoV-2 and coronaviruses. Germline V gene sequence: CDR1 LNHDA, CDR2 SQIVND (reference sequence). Unmatched junction bases numbered 5, after V lost 3 bases and J lost 5 bases. The CDR3 is 14 amino acids. Sequencing was performed with immunoSEQ multiplex PCR; in TCRdb, only in-frame clones are kept and a portion is missing. The sample has approximately 14,000 clones, around 82% seen once; the top ten hold around 18%. Notes on this clone: The antigen is unknown.

The unexposed donors gave CD4+ T cells in 2011-2018, prior to COVID-19. Isolation of CD4+ T cells took place after approximately 11 days in culture. Sequencing was done on a sample of CD4+ T cells from PBMCs, cultured in vitro. The V and J genes are TRBV19 and TRBJ1-1; 8 nucleotides agree with TRBD1. The sequence derives from a human donor in good health. The CDR3 region has the DNA TGTGCCAGTAGTATGGGGAACAGGGGGACTGAAGCTTTCTTT. Translated: CASSMGNRGTEAFF. Complete variable domain (other parts from reference TRBV19 and TRBJ1-1): DGGITQSPKYLFRKEGQNVTLSCEQNLNHDAMYWYRQDPGQGLRLIYYSQIVNDFQKGDIAEGYSVSREKKESFPLTVTSAQKNPTAFYLCASSMGNRGTEAFFGQGTRLTVV.